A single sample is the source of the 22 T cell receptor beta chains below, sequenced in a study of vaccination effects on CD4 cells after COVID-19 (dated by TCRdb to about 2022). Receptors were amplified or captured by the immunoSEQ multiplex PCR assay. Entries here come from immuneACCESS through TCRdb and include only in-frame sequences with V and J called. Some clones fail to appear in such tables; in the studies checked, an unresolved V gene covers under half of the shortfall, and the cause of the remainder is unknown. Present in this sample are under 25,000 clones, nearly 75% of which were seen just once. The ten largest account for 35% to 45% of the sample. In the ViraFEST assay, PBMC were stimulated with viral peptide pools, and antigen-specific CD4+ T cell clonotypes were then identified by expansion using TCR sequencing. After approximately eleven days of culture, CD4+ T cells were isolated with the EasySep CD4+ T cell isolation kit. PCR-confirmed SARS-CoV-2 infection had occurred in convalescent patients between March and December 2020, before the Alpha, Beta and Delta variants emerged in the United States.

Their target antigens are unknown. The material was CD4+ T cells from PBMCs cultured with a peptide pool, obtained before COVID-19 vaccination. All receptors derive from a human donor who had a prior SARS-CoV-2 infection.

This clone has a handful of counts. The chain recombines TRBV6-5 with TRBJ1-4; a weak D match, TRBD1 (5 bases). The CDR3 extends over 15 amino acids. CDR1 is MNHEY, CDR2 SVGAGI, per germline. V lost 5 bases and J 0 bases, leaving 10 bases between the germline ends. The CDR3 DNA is TGTGCCAGCAGTCGCGCGGGGGCAACTAATGAAAAACTGTTTTTT. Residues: CASSRAGATNEKLFF.

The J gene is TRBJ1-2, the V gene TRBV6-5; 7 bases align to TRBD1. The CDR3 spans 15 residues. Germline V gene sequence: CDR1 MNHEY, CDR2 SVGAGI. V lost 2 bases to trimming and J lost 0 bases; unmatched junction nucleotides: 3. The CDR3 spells CASSYVGTANYGYTF. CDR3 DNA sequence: TGTGCCAGCAGTTACGTCGGGACAGCTAACTATGGCTACACCTTC.

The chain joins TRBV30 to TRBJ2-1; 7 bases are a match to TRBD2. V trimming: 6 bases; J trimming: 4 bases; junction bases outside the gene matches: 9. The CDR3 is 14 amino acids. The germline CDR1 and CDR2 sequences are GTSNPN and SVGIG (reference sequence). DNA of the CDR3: TGTGCCTGTCACAAGCGGGATACTTACAATGAGCAGTTCTTC. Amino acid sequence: CACHKRDTYNEQFF. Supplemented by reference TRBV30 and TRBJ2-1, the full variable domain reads SQTIHQWPATLVQPVGSPLSLECTVEGTSNPNLYWYRQAAGRGLQLLFYSVGIGQISSEVPQNLSASRPQDRQFILSSKKLLLSDSGFYLCACHKRDTYNEQFFGPGTRLTVL.

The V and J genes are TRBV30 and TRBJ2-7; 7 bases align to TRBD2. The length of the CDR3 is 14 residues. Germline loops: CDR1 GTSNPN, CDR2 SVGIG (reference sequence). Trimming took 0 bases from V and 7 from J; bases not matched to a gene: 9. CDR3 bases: TGTGCCTGGAGTGTACGCGGGAGCTCCAGTGAGCAGTACTTC. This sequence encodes CAWSVRGSSSEQYF.

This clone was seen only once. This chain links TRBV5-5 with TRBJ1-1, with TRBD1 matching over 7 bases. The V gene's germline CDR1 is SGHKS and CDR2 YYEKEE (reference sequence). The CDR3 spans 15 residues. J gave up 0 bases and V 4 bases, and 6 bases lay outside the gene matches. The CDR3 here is CASSGWTGVNTEAFF. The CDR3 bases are TGTGCCAGCAGCGGTTGGACAGGAGTGAACACTGAAGCTTTCTTT.

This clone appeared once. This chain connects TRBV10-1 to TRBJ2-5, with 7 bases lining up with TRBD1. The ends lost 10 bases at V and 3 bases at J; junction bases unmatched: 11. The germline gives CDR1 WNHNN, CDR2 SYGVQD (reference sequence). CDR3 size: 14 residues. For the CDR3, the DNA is TGCGCCACCTACCCGGGACAGAAAAAAGAGACCCAGTACTTC. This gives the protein CATYPGQKKETQYF.

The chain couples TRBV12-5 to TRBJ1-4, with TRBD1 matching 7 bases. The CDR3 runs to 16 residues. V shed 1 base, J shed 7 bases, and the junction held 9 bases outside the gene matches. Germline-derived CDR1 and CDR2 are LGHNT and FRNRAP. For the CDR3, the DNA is TGTGCTAGTGGTTTGGGGGCAGACAGGGCCACTGAAAAACTGTTTTTT. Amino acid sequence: CASGLGADRATEKLFF. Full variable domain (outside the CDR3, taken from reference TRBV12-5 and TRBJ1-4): DARVTQTPRHKVTEMGQEVTMRCQPILGHNTVFWYRQTMMQGLELLAYFRNRAPLDDSGMPKDRFSAEMPDATLATLKIQPSEPRDSAVYFCASGLGADRATEKLFFGSGTQLSVL.

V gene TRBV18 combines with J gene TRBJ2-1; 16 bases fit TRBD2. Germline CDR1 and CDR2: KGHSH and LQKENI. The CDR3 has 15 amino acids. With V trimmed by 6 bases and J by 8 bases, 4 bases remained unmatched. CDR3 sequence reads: CASSTGLAGGDEQFF. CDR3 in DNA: TGTGCCAGCTCCACGGGACTAGCGGGAGGGGATGAGCAGTTCTTC.

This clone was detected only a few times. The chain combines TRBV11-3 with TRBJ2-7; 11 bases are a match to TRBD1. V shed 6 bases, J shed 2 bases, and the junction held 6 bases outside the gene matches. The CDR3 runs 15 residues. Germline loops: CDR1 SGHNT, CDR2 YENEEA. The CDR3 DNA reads TGTGCCAGCAGTTCACCGGGACAGGGGGCCTACGAGCAGTACTTC. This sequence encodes CASSSPGQGAYEQYF.

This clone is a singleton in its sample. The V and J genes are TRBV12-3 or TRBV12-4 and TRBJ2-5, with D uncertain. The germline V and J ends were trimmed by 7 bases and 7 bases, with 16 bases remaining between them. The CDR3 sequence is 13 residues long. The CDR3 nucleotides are TGTGCCAGCACCACCGAGCAGCTTCGGACCCAGTACTTC. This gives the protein CASTTEQLRTQYF.

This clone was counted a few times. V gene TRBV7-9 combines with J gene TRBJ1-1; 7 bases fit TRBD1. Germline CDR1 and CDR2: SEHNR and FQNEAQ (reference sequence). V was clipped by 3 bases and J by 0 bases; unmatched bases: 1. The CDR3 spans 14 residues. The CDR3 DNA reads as TGTGCCAGCAGCTTGACAGGGCTGAACACTGAAGCTTTCTTT. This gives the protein CASSLTGLNTEAFF.

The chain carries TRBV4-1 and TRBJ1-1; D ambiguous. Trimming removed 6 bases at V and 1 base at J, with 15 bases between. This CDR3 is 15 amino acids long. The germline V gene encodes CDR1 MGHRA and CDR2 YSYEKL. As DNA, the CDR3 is TGCGCCAGCAGGCCACTATTAGTTGGGAACACTGAAGCTTTCTTT. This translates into CASRPLLVGNTEAFF.

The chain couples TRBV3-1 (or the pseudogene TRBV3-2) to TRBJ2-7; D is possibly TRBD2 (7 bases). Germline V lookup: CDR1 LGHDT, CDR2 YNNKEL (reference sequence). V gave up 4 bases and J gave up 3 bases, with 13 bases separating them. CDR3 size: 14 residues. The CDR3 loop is CASSRGGSLYEQYF. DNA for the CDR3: TGTGCCAGCAGCCGGGGGGGCTCTCTCTACGAGCAGTACTTC.

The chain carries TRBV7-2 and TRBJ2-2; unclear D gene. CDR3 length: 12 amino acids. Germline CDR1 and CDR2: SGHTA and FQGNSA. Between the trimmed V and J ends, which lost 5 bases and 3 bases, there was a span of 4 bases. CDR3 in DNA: TGTGCCAGCAGCCGATACACCGGGGAGCTGTTTTTT. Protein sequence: CASSRYTGELFF. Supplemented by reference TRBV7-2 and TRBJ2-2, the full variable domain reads GAGVSQSPSNKVTEKGKDVELRCDPISGHTALYWYRQSLGQGLEFLIYFQGNSAPDKSGLPSDRFSAERTGGSVSTLTIQRTQQEDSAVYLCASSRYTGELFFGEGSRLTVL.

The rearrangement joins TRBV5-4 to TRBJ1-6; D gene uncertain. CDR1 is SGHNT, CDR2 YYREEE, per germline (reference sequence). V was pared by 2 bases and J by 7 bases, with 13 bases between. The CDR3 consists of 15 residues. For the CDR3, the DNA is TGTGCCAGCAGCTTTGTCGATACGAACAATTCACCCCTCCACTTT. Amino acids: CASSFVDTNNSPLHF.

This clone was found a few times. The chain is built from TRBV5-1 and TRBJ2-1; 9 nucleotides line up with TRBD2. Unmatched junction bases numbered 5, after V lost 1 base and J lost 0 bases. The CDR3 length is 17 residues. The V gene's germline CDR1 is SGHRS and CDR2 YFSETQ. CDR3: CASSLYSGGSSYNEQFF. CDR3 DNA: TGCGCCAGCAGCTTGTATAGCGGGGGTAGCTCCTACAATGAGCAGTTCTTC.

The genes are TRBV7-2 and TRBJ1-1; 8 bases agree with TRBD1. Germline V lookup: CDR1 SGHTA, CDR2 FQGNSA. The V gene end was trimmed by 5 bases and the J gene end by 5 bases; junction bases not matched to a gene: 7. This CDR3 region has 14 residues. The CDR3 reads CASSRDRGGTEAFF. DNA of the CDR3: TGTGCCAGCAGCAGAGACAGGGGAGGTACTGAAGCTTTCTTT. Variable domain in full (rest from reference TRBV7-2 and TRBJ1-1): GAGVSQSPSNKVTEKGKDVELRCDPISGHTALYWYRQSLGQGLEFLIYFQGNSAPDKSGLPSDRFSAERTGGSVSTLTIQRTQQEDSAVYLCASSRDRGGTEAFFGQGTRLTVV.

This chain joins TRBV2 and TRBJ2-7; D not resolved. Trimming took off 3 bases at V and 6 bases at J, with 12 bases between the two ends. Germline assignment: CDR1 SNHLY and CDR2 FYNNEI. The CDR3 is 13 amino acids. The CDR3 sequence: CASSDHNRAEQYF. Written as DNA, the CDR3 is TGTGCCAGCAGTGACCACAATCGGGCCGAGCAGTACTTC.

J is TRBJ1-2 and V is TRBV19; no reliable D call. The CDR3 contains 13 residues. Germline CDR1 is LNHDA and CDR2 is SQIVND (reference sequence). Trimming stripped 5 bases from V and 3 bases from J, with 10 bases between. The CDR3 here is CASSWGGDYGYTF. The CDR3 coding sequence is TGTGCCAGTAGTTGGGGTGGTGACTATGGCTACACCTTC.

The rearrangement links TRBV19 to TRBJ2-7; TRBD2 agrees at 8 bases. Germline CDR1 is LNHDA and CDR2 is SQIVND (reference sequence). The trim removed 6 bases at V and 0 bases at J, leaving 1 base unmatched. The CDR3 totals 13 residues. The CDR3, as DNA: TGTGCCAGTAGAACTAGCGGCTCCTACGAGCAGTACTTC. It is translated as CASRTSGSYEQYF.

The CDR3 DNA sequence: TGTGCCAGCAGTTCGAGACTAATAGCTCGGTATGAGCAGTTCTTC. Protein: CASSSRLIARYEQFF. This chain joins TRBV2 and TRBJ2-1; TRBD2 might be the D (5 bases). Trimming pared 5 bases from V and 8 bases from J, leaving 19 bases between. Germline CDR1 and CDR2: SNHLY and FYNNEI. The CDR3 loop spans 15 amino acids.

The CDR3 reads CASSWVLGGGNEQFF. The CDR3 bases are TGTGCCAGCAGTTGGGTGCTCGGCGGAGGGAATGAGCAGTTCTTC. This rearrangement joins TRBV6-5 to TRBJ2-1; maybe TRBD2 (6 bases). Per germline, CDR1 MNHEY and CDR2 SVGAGI. This CDR3 has 15 amino acids. With 4 bases removed from V and 7 bases from J, the gap between germline ends came to 17 bases.